This T cell receptor (beta chain) was recorded in a study of CD8 T cells in ankylosing spondylitis. Study-level points and caveats: Ankylosing spondylitis blood seemed to carry a telltale TCR beta motif made of under 10 highly homologous variants. As reported, disease-linked clones showed significant enrichment in matched ankylosing spondylitis synovial fluid. Clones linked to the disease showed a CD8+ phenotype. They occurred at relatively low frequencies in peripheral blood. A subset of motif variants has previously been described in the synovial fluid and blood of reactive arthritis.

V was pared by 4 bases and J by 10 bases, with 9 bases of the junction left unmatched. CDR1 is LGHNA and CDR2 is YNFKEQ in the germline V gene. The CDR3 contains 14 residues. This clonotype was detected a few times. Antigen: not known. Quantitative 5'-RACE with molecular barcodes was used to make the TCR beta libraries. Using its own MiXCR run on the 5' RACE reads, TCRdb lists one record per CDR3 protein. The table has 200,000 to 250,000 distinct CDR3 sequences, about 17% seen once. The sequencing input was blood, either unsorted or a sorted T cell fraction (not recorded which). The chain has TRBV4-2 and TRBJ1-4; 7 bases are shared with TRBD1. This TCR derives from a male donor with ankylosing spondylitis. DNA of the CDR3: TGTGCCAGCAGCCTCGGAGGACAGGTTGGAAAACTGTTTTTT. The encoded protein is CASSLGGQVGKLFF.